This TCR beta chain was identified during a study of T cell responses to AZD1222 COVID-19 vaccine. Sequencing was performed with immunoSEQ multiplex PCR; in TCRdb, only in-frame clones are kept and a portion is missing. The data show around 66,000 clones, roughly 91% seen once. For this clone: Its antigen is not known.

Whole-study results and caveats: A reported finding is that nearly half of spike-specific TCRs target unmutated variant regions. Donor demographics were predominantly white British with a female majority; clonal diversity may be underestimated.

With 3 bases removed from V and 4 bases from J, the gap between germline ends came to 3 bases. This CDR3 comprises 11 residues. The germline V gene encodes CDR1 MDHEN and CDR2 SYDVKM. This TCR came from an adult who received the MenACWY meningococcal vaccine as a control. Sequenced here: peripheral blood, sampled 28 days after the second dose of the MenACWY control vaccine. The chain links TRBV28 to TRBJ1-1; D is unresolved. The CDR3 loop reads CASSLSTEAFF. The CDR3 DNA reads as TGTGCCAGCAGTTTGAGCACTGAAGCTTTCTTT.